This is a list of T cell receptor beta chains from one sample in a study of blood T cell repertoires in COVID-19. The repertoire was sequenced with immunoSEQ multiplex PCR; TCRdb's copy has only in-frame clones and lacks some. Counted here are about 100,000 clones, less than 85% occurring once; the ten biggest clones make up over 15%. The material sequenced was peripheral blood. The source is a woman older than 75 with active or convalescent COVID-19. Both conserved end residues are part of each CDR3. D genes are given only for firm matches. Expanded clones get a size class; other rows say once, few or many, or leave the size out.

TRBJ1-1,TRBV6-2/TRBV6-3,.,.,TGTGCCAGCAGTCCCAACAGGATTGAAGCTTTCTTT,CASSPNRIEAFF
TRBJ2-5,TRBV18,TRBD1,once,TGTGCCAGCTCACCCGGGACAGGGGAAGAGACCCAGTACTTC,CASSPGTGEETQYF
TRBJ1-2,TRBV14,TRBD1,.,TGTGCCAGCAGCCCGGGACAGGGTGTTTCTATCTATGGCTACACCTTC,CASSPGQGVSIYGYTF
TRBJ2-3,TRBV7-9,.,few,TGTGCCAGCAGCTATCGGGGGGCTACTAGCACAGATACGCAGTATTTT,CASSYRGATSTDTQYF
TRBJ2-7,TRBV7-8,TRBD2,.,TGTGCGGTGGGGCGGGAGGGCCCCTACGAGCAGTACTTC,CAVGREGPYEQYF
TRBJ1-2,TRBV5-1,.,.,TGCGCCAGCAGTCTTGGCCGAAGGCAGGGCTATGGCTACACCTTC,CASSLGRRQGYGYTF
TRBJ2-1,TRBV19,.,.,TGTGCCAGTAGTATAGCCCCGGCGGGTCTAGGTGAGCAGTTCTTC,CASSIAPAGLGEQFF
TRBJ2-3,TRBV7-6,TRBD1,.,TGTGCCAGCAGCTTATCCGGGACAGGATCCCAGGCGCAGTATTTT,CASSLSGTGSQAQYF
TRBJ1-4,TRBV7-9,.,.,TGTGCCAGCAGCCTACGTACCGGGTCAGCGGGTGAAAAACTGTTTTTT,CASSLRTGSAGEKLFF
TRBJ2-5,TRBV19,TRBD1,few,TGTGCCAGTAGTGCCGGACAGGGGGGAACCCAGTACTTC,CASSAGQGGTQYF
TRBJ2-5,TRBV29-1,.,.,TGCAGCGTCGAGAAGGGGGAGACCCAGTACTTC,CSVEKGETQYF
TRBJ2-1,TRBV19,TRBD2,.,TGTGCCAGTAGTACTCTAGCGGGAGGGAGCTCCTACAATGAGCAGTTCTTC,CASSTLAGGSSYNEQFF
TRBJ1-2,TRBV27,.,few,TGTGCCAGCCACGACAGGACTAACTATGGCTACACCTTC,CASHDRTNYGYTF
TRBJ1-1,TRBV28,.,once,TGTGCCAGCAGTGGCAAGACAGGTAACACTGAAGCTTTCTTT,CASSGKTGNTEAFF
TRBJ1-2,TRBV18,TRBD1,.,TGTGCCAGCTCACCCCCGACAGGGACTTCCTATGGCTACACCTTC,CASSPPTGTSYGYTF
TRBJ2-7,TRBV10-3,TRBD1,.,TGCGCCATCAGTGCGGACAGGGGGTGGACCTACGAGCAGTACTTC,CAISADRGWTYEQYF
TRBJ2-5,TRBV24-1,TRBD2,.,TGTGCCACCAGTGATCCGAGCGGGAGGGCCCAAGAGACCCAGTACTTC,CATSDPSGRAQETQYF
TRBJ1-2,TRBV25-1,TRBD1,.,TGTGCCAGCAGGGGGGACAGGGGTGGTGGCTACACCTTC,CASRGDRGGGYTF
TRBJ2-1,TRBV6-6,TRBD2,.,TGTGCCAGCAGTCCGACTAGCGGGAGGCCAACCTACAATGAGCAGTTCTTC,CASSPTSGRPTYNEQFF
TRBJ2-1,TRBV5-5,TRBD1,few,TGTGCCAGCAGCGGCCGGGACAGGGCCAGCAATGAGCAGTTCTTC,CASSGRDRASNEQFF
TRBJ2-3,TRBV19,TRBD2,.,TGTGCCAGTAGTACCGGGACTAGTTCCGATACGCAGTATTTT,CASSTGTSSDTQYF
TRBJ1-5,TRBV24-1,.,.,TGTGCCACCAGCGAACGGAGACAGGTCAATCAGCCCCAGCATTTT,CATSERRQVNQPQHF
TRBJ1-1,TRBV28,.,few,TGTGCCAGCAGTTTTTACAGCCGGCCAACTGAAGCTTTCTTT,CASSFYSRPTEAFF
TRBJ2-7,TRBV11-2,.,.,TGTGCCAGCAGCCTGACAGTCTCCTATTCCTACGAGCAGTACTTC,CASSLTVSYSYEQYF
TRBJ1-1,TRBV9,.,.,TGTGCCAGCAGCGTAGCACTTAACACTGAAGCTTTCTTT,CASSVALNTEAFF
TRBJ1-1,TRBV18,.,.,TGTGCCAGCTCACCAGGGGGGACCACTGAAGCTTTCTTT,CASSPGGTTEAFF
TRBJ1-1,TRBV6-5,TRBD1,.,TGTGCCAGCTCACAGGGGGCATCGGGCACTGAAGCTTTCTTT,CASSQGASGTEAFF
TRBJ2-5,TRBV9,.,.,TGTGCCAGCAGCGTACAGGGTTTTGTTGAGACCCAGTACTTC,CASSVQGFVETQYF
TRBJ2-3,TRBV11-1,TRBD1,.,TGTGCCAGCAGGTACAGGGGCGGTATAGATACGCAGTATTTT,CASRYRGGIDTQYF
TRBJ2-7,TRBV27,TRBD2,.,TGTGCCAGCAGTTGGGCTAGCGGGTACGAGCAGTACTTC,CASSWASGYEQYF
TRBJ2-7,TRBV29-1,TRBD2,.,TGCAGCGTTGGACGGGGGGGCGGGAGAGCCGAGCAGTACTTC,CSVGRGGGRAEQYF
TRBJ2-1,TRBV9,TRBD2,.,TGTGCCAGCAGCGTAGGGACTAGCGGAAGCTCCTACAATGAGCAGTTCTTC,CASSVGTSGSSYNEQFF
TRBJ2-7,TRBV5-1,.,.,TGCGCCAGCAGCTTGGCCCCGGGAGCGGACTCCGAGCAGTACTTC,CASSLAPGADSEQYF
TRBJ2-7,TRBV11-2,.,.,TGTGCCAGCAGCGTGACGGACTTTAACACCTACGAGCAGTACTTC,CASSVTDFNTYEQYF
TRBJ2-1,TRBV5-8,.,once,TGTGCCAGCAGCTTGGGGCCAGTCTACAATGAGCAGTTCTTC,CASSLGPVYNEQFF
TRBJ1-6,TRBV6-6,TRBD1,.,TGTGCCAGCAGTGGACAGGGGTTGAATTCACCCCTCCACTTT,CASSGQGLNSPLHF
TRBJ1-4,TRBV5-1,.,few,TGCGCCAGCAGCTTATTCGGGGGAAGTTTTGAAAAACTGTTTTTT,CASSLFGGSFEKLFF
TRBJ2-1,TRBV6-5,TRBD1,.,TGTGCCAGCAGCCGGGACAGGGTGAACAATGAGCAGTTCTTC,CASSRDRVNNEQFF
TRBJ2-1,TRBV11-2,.,.,TGTGCCAGCAGCTTGGTGGCAGGGTCACACAATGAGCAGTTCTTC,CASSLVAGSHNEQFF